One and the same sample provided the 29 T cell receptor beta chains below, sequenced in a study of early T cells in non-severe SARS-CoV-2 infection. One entry per CDR3 protein results from TCRdb running MiXCR on the 5' RACE reads. The repertoire holds 40,000 to 60,000 distinct CDR3 sequences, with about 6.2% as singletons. Sample: whole blood, taken at baseline. The source of these receptors is an adult who was a healthcare worker with PCR-confirmed SARS-CoV-2 infection or an uninfected control (not recorded which).

V gene TRBV28 combines with J gene TRBJ2-1, with 7 bases identical to TRBD2. J gave up 2 bases and V 1 base, and 14 bases lay outside the gene matches. The CDR3 consists of 19 residues. Per germline, CDR1 MDHEN and CDR2 SYDVKM. The CDR3 spells CASSLSPKTGTTAYNEQFF. CDR3 nucleotides: TGTGCCAGCAGTTTATCTCCAAAGACCGGGACTACCGCCTACAATGAGCAGTTCTTC.

This clonotype was seen a few times. This rearrangement joins TRBV27 to TRBJ2-7; TRBD2 might be the D (5 bases). This CDR3 region has 15 residues. With 4 bases removed from V and 2 bases from J, the gap between germline ends came to 15 bases. Germline loops: CDR1 MNHEY, CDR2 SMNVEV (reference sequence). CDR3 region: CASSSSGISAYEQYF. The CDR3 nucleotides read TGTGCCAGCAGTTCATCCGGGATTTCGGCCTACGAGCAGTACTTC.

This clonotype showed up many times. The genes are TRBV20-1 and TRBJ2-7; possible D gene TRBD1, 6 bases. The length of the CDR3 is 13 residues. The V gene lost 5 bases and the J gene lost 7 bases, with 18 bases spanning the gap. Looked up from germline, CDR1 is DFQATT and CDR2 is SNEGSKA (reference sequence). The CDR3 region is CSAPPTGLGEQYF. The DNA for the CDR3 is TGCAGTGCTCCCCCCACAGGGCTGGGGGAGCAGTACTTC.

This clonotype was seen repeatedly, ten times or more. The rearrangement joins TRBV20-1 to TRBJ2-3; D not resolved. The germline V gene has CDR1 DFQATT and CDR2 SNEGSKA (reference sequence). V lost 6 bases and J lost 4, with 20 bases in between. This CDR3 is built from 15 residues. The DNA for the CDR3 is TGCAGTGCCCCACGCCTCTCCTTCATGGCAGATACGCAGTATTTT. As protein: CSAPRLSFMADTQYF.

This clonotype was seen a few times. The chain recombines TRBV18 with TRBJ2-7; 9 nucleotides match TRBD1. Germline CDR1 reads KGHSH; CDR2 reads LQKENI. V shed 2 bases, J shed 6 bases, and the junction held 5 bases outside the gene matches. The CDR3 sequence is 14 residues long. The chain's CDR3 is CASSPVTGGAEQYF. CDR3 DNA sequence: TGTGCCAGCTCACCAGTGACAGGGGGTGCCGAGCAGTACTTC.

This clonotype appeared many times. This chain uses TRBV7-2 with TRBJ2-7; D not resolved. Per the germline V gene, CDR1 is SGHTA and CDR2 is FQGNSA. This CDR3 has 15 amino acids. Trimming cost V 1 base and J 4 bases, with 14 bases left between them. The CDR3 DNA follows: TGTGCCAGCAGCTTAGGGGCCGGGCAACTTTACGAGCAGTACTTC. Its translation: CASSLGAGQLYEQYF.

Only a few counts were recorded for this clonotype. The CDR3 coding sequence is TGCAGTGCTCCGAGTACAGGGAGCTCCTACAATGAGCAGTTCTTC. Protein: CSAPSTGSSYNEQFF. This chain links TRBV20-1 with TRBJ2-1, with D possibly matching TRBD1 (6 bases). CDR3 length: 15 amino acids. The V gene lost 5 bases and the J gene lost 0 bases, with 14 bases spanning the gap. The germline CDR1 and CDR2 sequences are DFQATT and SNEGSKA (reference sequence).

This clonotype was observed a handful of times. The chain combines TRBV2 with TRBJ1-5, with 8 bases fitting TRBD1. With 6 bases clipped from V and 6 bases from J, the junction kept 7 bases outside the gene matches. This CDR3 is built from 14 residues. CDR1 is SNHLY, CDR2 FYNNEI, per germline. CDR3 sequence reads: CASRGQGRSQPQHF. CDR3 in DNA: TGTGCCAGCAGAGGACAGGGAAGGAGTCAGCCCCAGCATTTT.

In this sample, this clonotype turned up many times. The J gene is TRBJ1-6, the V gene TRBV12-3 or TRBV12-4; 7 bases are a match to TRBD1. The CDR3 consists of 15 residues. The ends lost 1 base at V and 4 bases at J; junction bases unmatched: 1. The DNA of the CDR3 is TGTGCCAGCAGTTTAGGGGACAGTTATAATTCACCCCTCCACTTT. Amino acid sequence: CASSLGDSYNSPLHF.

This clonotype was recorded at least ten times. V is TRBV10-3 and J is TRBJ1-1, with D hard to call. The germline V gene encodes CDR1 ENHRY and CDR2 SYGVKD. The V and J ends lost 10 bases and 0 bases respectively, with 6 bases between them. This CDR3 has 11 residues. CDR3 sequence: CATRLNTEAFF. The CDR3, as DNA: TGTGCCACGCGGTTGAACACTGAAGCTTTCTTT.

This clonotype occurred many times. The chain recombines TRBV27 with TRBJ2-7; 13 bases line up with TRBD2. Germline V gene sequence: CDR1 MNHEY, CDR2 SMNVEV (reference sequence). CDR3 length: 16 amino acids. V lost 5 bases, J lost 4 bases, and 8 bases stayed unmatched. CDR3 in DNA: TGTGCCAGCAGTCCCACACCGGGACTAGCGGGATACGAGCAGTACTTC. It specifies CASSPTPGLAGYEQYF.

This clonotype occurred a few times. The rearrangement links TRBV12-3 or TRBV12-4 to TRBJ2-4, with D possibly being TRBD1 (9 bases). CDR3 length equals 15 residues. V gave up 6 bases and J gave up 6 bases, with 18 bases separating them. The CDR3 DNA sequence: TGTGCCAGCAGGAAGACAGGGGGACTAGGAAACATTCAGTACTTC. Protein sequence: CASRKTGGLGNIQYF.

The rearrangement uses TRBV5-4 and TRBJ2-7; 12 bases are a match to TRBD1. The CDR3 has 15 residues. Unmatched junction bases numbered 8, after V lost 4 bases and J lost 6 bases. Per the germline V gene, CDR1 is SGHNT and CDR2 is YYREEE (reference sequence). The CDR3 nucleotides read TGTGCCAGCAGCGTCCCGGGACAGGGGGCTTTCGAGCAGTACTTC. Its translation is CASSVPGQGAFEQYF. The full variable domain, rest sourced from reference TRBV5-4 and TRBJ2-7, is ETGVTQSPTHLIKTRGQQVTLRCSSQSGHNTVSWYQQALGQGPQFIFQYYREEENGRGNFPPRFSGLQFPNYSSELNVNALELDDSALYLCASSVPGQGAFEQYFGPGTRLTVT.

The table lists this clonotype with many counts. V gene TRBV14 combines with J gene TRBJ2-1, with D perhaps TRBD2 (6 bases). The CDR3 runs 15 residues. Between the trimmed V and J ends, which lost 1 base and 4 bases, there was a span of 11 bases. From germline, CDR1 is SGHDN and CDR2 FVKESK. CDR3 residues: CASSQGDFLYNEQFF. The CDR3 nucleotides are TGTGCCAGCAGCCAAGGGGACTTCCTTTACAATGAGCAGTTCTTC.

This clonotype has a count of ten or more. V is TRBV28 and J is TRBJ2-3; 8 bases fit TRBD2. Trimming cost V 6 bases and J 0 bases; bases outside gene matches: 8. Germline CDR1 is MDHEN and CDR2 is SYDVKM. The length of the CDR3 is 16 residues. The DNA for the CDR3 is TGTGCCAGCAGCCCAGCGGGAGCCCTAAGCACAGATACGCAGTATTTT. Its translation: CASSPAGALSTDTQYF.

This clonotype was recorded at least ten times. V usage is TRBV27 and J usage is TRBJ2-1, with 7 positions matching TRBD1. Losses at the gene ends were 1 base for V and 5 bases for J; bases not matched to a gene: 14. Germline V CDR1 and CDR2: MNHEY, SMNVEV (reference sequence). CDR3 length: 18 residues. CDR3 nucleotides: TGTGCCAGCAGTTTATTTCAGAGGACAGGAACGTCGGACAATGAGCAGTTCTTC. Translating gives CASSLFQRTGTSDNEQFF.

The J gene is TRBJ2-6, the V gene TRBV7-2; D is unclear. The CDR3 contains 15 residues. Trimming cost V 5 bases and J 1 base, with 9 bases left between them. Germline values: CDR1 SGHTA, CDR2 FQGNSA. In DNA form, the CDR3 reads TGTGCCAGCAGCCCCCAGGTGTCTGGGGCCAACGTCCTGACTTTC. It is translated as CASSPQVSGANVLTF.

This clonotype occurred a few times. This sequence joins TRBV12-3 or TRBV12-4 and TRBJ2-3; weak D call: TRBD2 (7 bases). The CDR3 covers 13 residues. Trimming stripped 3 bases from V and 8 bases from J, with 12 bases between. The CDR3 loop is CASSLAGASTQYF. The CDR3 region has the DNA TGTGCCAGCAGTTTGGCGGGGGCCAGTACGCAGTATTTT.

By sample share, this clonotype is large (0.1 to 1%). The CDR3 DNA follows: TGTGCCAGCAGTGAATGGCATAGGGAGTACTACGAGCAGTACTTC. Translating it yields CASSEWHREYYEQYF. This chain uses TRBV6-1 with TRBJ2-7; D might be TRBD2 (5 bases). Germline CDR1 and CDR2: MNHNS and SASEGT. V lost 2 bases to trimming and J lost 3 bases, with 14 bases between them. The CDR3 loop spans 15 amino acids.

The sample holds many counts of this clonotype. The chain employs TRBV28 and TRBJ2-6; 7 bases fit TRBD1. The junction had 3 bases not matched to a gene; V was cut back by 5 bases and J by 2 bases. This CDR3 has 15 amino acids. CDR1 MDHEN and CDR2 SYDVKM come from the germline V gene. The DNA of the CDR3 is TGTGCCAGCAGTGAACAGGGGACTGGGGCCAACGTCCTGACTTTC. It specifies CASSEQGTGANVLTF.

This clonotype has ten or more counts. The chain employs TRBV5-1 and TRBJ2-7; 10 bases line up with TRBD1. Germline V lookup: CDR1 SGHRS, CDR2 YFSETQ. This CDR3 spans 14 amino acids. Losses at the gene ends were 6 bases for V and 1 base for J; bases not matched to a gene: 4. The CDR3: CASNRQGASYEQYF. The CDR3 nucleotides read TGCGCCAGCAATAGACAGGGGGCTTCCTACGAGCAGTACTTC.

This clonotype was seen a handful of times. The chain carries TRBV7-2 and TRBJ2-6; no clear D. The germline V gene encodes CDR1 SGHTA and CDR2 FQGNSA. The CDR3 sequence is 16 residues long. V was shortened by 5 bases and J by 4 bases, with 15 bases between the two germline ends. The CDR3 reads CASSNGRAVGANVLTF. DNA of the CDR3: TGTGCCAGCAGCAACGGACGCGCGGTCGGGGCCAACGTCCTGACTTTC.

This clonotype has ten or more counts. The chain is built from TRBV28 and TRBJ1-4; possibly TRBD1 for D (6 bases). V lost 6 bases and J lost 3, with 17 bases in between. The CDR3 spans 16 residues. The germline V gene encodes CDR1 MDHEN and CDR2 SYDVKM. In DNA, the CDR3 is TGTGCCAGCAGCCTCTGGACAGCAGGAGCTAATGAAAAACTGTTTTTT. Translation: CASSLWTAGANEKLFF.

This clonotype was detected ten times or more. The J gene is TRBJ1-1, the V gene TRBV6-2 or TRBV6-3, with 9 bases aligning to TRBD1. The V gene's germline CDR1 is MNHEY and CDR2 SVGEGT. After removal of 7 bases from V and 9 bases from J, the junction contained 6 bases not matched to a gene. This CDR3 is built from 12 residues. This chain's CDR3 is CASIKGTGKAFF. Written as DNA, the CDR3 is TGTGCCAGCATCAAGGGGACAGGGAAAGCTTTCTTT.

This clonotype was seen a few times. The chain is built from TRBV3-1 and TRBJ2-1, with D possibly TRBD1 on 5 matching bases. Germline CDR1 and CDR2: LGHDT and YNNKEL (reference sequence). The length of the CDR3 is 14 residues. V was pared by 1 base and J by 5 bases, with 9 bases between. CDR3 DNA sequence: TGTGCCAGCAGCCAAGGCAGGGTAAACAATGAGCAGTTCTTC. This encodes CASSQGRVNNEQFF.

This clonotype turned up a few times. The chain links TRBV27 to TRBJ2-5; 8 bases match TRBD1. This CDR3 comprises 16 residues. Looked up from germline, CDR1 is MNHEY and CDR2 is SMNVEV (reference sequence). After removal of 2 bases from V and 7 bases from J, the junction contained 12 bases not matched to a gene. The CDR3: CASSLGQGPSRGTQYF. The CDR3 region has the DNA TGTGCCAGCAGTTTAGGACAGGGCCCTTCCCGGGGGACCCAGTACTTC.

The rearrangement links TRBV7-6 to TRBJ1-1; D gene ambiguous. Deletions cut 0 bases from V and 1 base from J, with 3 bases between. This CDR3 has 13 residues. The V gene's germline CDR1 is SGHVS and CDR2 FNYEAQ. The CDR3 loop reads CASSLAENTEAFF. DNA of the CDR3: TGTGCCAGCAGCTTAGCAGAGAACACTGAAGCTTTCTTT. The whole variable domain, remainder taken from reference TRBV7-6 and TRBJ1-1, is GAGVSQSPRYKVTKRGQDVALRCDPISGHVSLYWYRQALGQGPEFLTYFNYEAQQDKSGLPNDRFSAERPEGSISTLTIQRTEQRDSAMYRCASSLAENTEAFFGQGTRLTVV.

In its sample, this clonotype was seen many times. The gene calls are TRBV20-1 and TRBJ2-1; TRBD1 agrees at 7 bases. In germline, CDR1 is DFQATT, CDR2 SNEGSKA (reference sequence). This CDR3 is 12 amino acids long. V dropped 7 bases and J dropped 12; count of bases not matched to a gene: 12. The CDR3 region has the DNA TGCAGTGTTATACAGGGGTCGGCGGGGCAGTTCTTC. Its protein product is CSVIQGSAGQFF.

V is TRBV29-1 and J is TRBJ2-1, with 8 bases lining up with TRBD2. The V gene's germline CDR1 is SQVTM and CDR2 ANQGSEA. This CDR3 contains 13 residues. Trimming took 2 bases from V and 8 from J; bases not matched to a gene: 5. CDR3 nucleotide sequence: TGCAGCGTTGAAATGGGACTAGGGGATGAGCAGTTCTTC. Translated, it gives CSVEMGLGDEQFF.